The source of this TCR beta chain is a study of regulatory T cells in long-lasting Graves disease. Study-wide findings and caveats: Persistent Graves' patients possessed reduced TCR diversity relative to recently diagnosed ones.

Concerning this clonotype itself: What it binds is unknown.

Time point in this sample: newly diagnosed GD, antithyroid drugs for less than 3 months. Following extraction of RNA from PBMCs, that RNA was used to make the TCR library. For TCR beta, libraries came from iRepertoire HTBI primers and Arm-PCR of CDR3 regions. MiXCR was run by TCRdb on the multiplex PCR reads, yielding one entry per CDR3 protein. The sample shows around 250,000 distinct CDR3 sequences, 18% of them seen only once. The CDR3 is 15 residues long. Trimming took 7 bases from V and 5 from J; bases not matched to a gene: 10. Germline V lookup: CDR1 KGHDR, CDR2 SFDVKD. These data were also reused for a study on T cells in Graves' hyperthyroidism and ophthalmopathy.

The starting material was peripheral blood mononuclear cells (PBMCs), obtained at new diagnosis, from a patient treated with antithyroid drugs. This sequence joins TRBV24-1 and TRBJ2-3; the match to TRBD2 covers 8 bases. This receptor was obtained from a woman in her twenties or thirties with Graves disease. The CDR3 reads CATSGGGGWVDTQYF. The CDR3 DNA is TGTGCCACCAGCGGGGGGGGGGGCTGGGTAGATACGCAGTATTTT.